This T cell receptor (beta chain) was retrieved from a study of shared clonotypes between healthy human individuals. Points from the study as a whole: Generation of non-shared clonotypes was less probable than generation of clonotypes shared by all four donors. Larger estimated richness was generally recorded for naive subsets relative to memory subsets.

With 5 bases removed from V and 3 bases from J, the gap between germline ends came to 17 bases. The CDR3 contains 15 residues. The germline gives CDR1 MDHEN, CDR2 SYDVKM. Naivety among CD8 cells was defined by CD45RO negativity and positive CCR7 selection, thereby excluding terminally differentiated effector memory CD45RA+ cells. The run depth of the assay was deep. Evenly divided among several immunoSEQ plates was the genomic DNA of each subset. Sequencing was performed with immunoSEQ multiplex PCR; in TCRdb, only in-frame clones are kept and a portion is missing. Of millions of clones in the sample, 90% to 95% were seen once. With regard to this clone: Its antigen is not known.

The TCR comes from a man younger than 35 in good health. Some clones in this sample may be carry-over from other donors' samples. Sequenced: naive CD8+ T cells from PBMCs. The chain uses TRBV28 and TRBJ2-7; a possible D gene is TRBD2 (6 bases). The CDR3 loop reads CASSHPGEDLYEQYF. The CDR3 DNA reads TGTGCCAGCAGTCACCCTGGGGAGGATCTCTACGAGCAGTACTTC.